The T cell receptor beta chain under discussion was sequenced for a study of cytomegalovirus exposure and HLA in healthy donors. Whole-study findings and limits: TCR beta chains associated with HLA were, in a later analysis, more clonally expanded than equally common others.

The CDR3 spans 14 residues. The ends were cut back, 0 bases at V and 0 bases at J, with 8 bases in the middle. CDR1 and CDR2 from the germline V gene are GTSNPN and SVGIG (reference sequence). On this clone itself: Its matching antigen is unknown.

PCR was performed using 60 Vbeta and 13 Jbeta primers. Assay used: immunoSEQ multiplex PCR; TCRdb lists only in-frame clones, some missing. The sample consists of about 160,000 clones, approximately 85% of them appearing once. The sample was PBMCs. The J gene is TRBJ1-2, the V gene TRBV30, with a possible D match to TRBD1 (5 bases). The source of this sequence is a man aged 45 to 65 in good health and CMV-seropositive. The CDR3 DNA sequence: TGTGCCTGGAGTGTAGCCAGGGCTAACTATGGCTACACCTTC. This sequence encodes CAWSVARANYGYTF.